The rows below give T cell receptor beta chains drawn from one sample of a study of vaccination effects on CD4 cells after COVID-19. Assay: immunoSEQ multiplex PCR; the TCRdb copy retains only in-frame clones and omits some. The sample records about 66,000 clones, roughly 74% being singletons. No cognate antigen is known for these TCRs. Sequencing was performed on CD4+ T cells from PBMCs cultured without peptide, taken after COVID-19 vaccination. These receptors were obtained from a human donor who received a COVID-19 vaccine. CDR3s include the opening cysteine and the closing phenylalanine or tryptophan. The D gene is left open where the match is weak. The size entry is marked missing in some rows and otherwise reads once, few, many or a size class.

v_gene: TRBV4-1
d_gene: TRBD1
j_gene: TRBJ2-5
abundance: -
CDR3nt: TGCGCCAGCAGCCAAGGTTCGGGACAGGGGGAGAGAAGAGAGACCCAGTACTTC
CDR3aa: CASSQGSGQGERRETQYF

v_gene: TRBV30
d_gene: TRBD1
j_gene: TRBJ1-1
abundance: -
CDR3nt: TGTGCCTGGAGTCCGGACAGGGGGCGCGGGGCTTTCTTT
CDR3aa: CAWSPDRGRGAFF

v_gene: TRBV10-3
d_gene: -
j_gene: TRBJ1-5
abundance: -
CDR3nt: TGTGCCATCAGTGAGTTAGGGGACAATCAGCCCCAGCATTTT
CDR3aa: CAISELGDNQPQHF

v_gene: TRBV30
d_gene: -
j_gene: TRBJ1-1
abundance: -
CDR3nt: TGTGCCTGGAGGCCCCCCCTGGGGGGTCCGAACACTGAAGCTTTCTTT
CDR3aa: CAWRPPLGGPNTEAFF

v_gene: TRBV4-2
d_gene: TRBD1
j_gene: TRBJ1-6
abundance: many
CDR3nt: TGTGCCAGCAGCCATTCTGGACAGGGGTTGCATTCACCCCTCCACTTT
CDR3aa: CASSHSGQGLHSPLHF

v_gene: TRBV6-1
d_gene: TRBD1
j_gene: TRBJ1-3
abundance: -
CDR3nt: TGTGCCAGCAGTGATTCGGTACTAGACAGGGGATACGGAAACACCATATATTTT
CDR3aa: CASSDSVLDRGYGNTIYF

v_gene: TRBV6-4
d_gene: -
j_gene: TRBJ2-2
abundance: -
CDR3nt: TGTGCCAGCAGTTCGAACACCGGGGAGCTGTTTTTT
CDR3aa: CASSSNTGELFF

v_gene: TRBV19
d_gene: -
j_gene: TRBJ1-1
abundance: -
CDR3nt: TGTGCCAGTAGTCTACAGGACCGCCGGGGAGCTTTCTTT
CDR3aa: CASSLQDRRGAFF

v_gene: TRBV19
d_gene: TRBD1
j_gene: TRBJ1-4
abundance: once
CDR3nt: TGTGCCAGTAGTATCGGTGGAGGGGGCGGTGAAAAACTGTTTTTT
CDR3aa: CASSIGGGGGEKLFF

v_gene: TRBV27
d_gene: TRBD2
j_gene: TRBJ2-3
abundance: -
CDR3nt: TGTGCCAGCAGCCGACACGCGGCCTTAGCGGGGGGTCCAGATACGCAGTATTTT
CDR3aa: CASSRHAALAGGPDTQYF

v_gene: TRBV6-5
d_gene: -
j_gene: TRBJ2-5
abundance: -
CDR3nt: TGTGCCAGCAGTTACTCCGCCGGGTACCAAGAGACCCAGTACTTC
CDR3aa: CASSYSAGYQETQYF

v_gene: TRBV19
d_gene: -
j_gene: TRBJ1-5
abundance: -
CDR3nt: TGTGCCAGTACCGCCCGGTCGGGGGGAGGTCCCCAGCATTTT
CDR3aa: CASTARSGGGPQHF

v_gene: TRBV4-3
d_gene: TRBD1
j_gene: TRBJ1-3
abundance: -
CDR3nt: TGCGCCAGCAGCCTGGGACAGGGTGGATTTATGTCTGGAAACACCATATATTTT
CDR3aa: CASSLGQGGFMSGNTIYF

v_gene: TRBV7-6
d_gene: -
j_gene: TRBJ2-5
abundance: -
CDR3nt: TGTGCCAGCAGCTTAGGGGAGCGTTACGGAGAGACCCAGTACTTC
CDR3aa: CASSLGERYGETQYF

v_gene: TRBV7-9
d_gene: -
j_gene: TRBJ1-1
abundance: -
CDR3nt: TGTGCCAGCAGCTTAGGGCTAGGGGGGACTGAAGCTTTCTTT
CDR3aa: CASSLGLGGTEAFF

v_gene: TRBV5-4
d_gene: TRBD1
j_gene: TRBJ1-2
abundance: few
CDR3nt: TGTGCCAGCAGCCCGGACAGGGGATCATATGGCTACACCTTC
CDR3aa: CASSPDRGSYGYTF

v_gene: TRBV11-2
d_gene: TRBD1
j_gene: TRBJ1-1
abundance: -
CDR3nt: TGTGCCAGCAGCCTCCACAGGGGCGGAGAAGCTTTCTTT
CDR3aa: CASSLHRGGEAFF

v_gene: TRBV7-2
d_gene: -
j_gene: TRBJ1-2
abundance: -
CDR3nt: TGTGCCAGCAGCTTCCAAGGGGGGGGTGACTATGGCTACACCTTC
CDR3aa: CASSFQGGGDYGYTF

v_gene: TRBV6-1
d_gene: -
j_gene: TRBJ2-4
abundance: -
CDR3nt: TGTGCCAGCAGTGCTATAAACTCAGGGGCCAGCGGGGTCAAAAACATTCAGTACTTC
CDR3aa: CASSAINSGASGVKNIQYF

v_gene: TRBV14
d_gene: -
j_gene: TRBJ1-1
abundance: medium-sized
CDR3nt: TGTGCCAGCAGCCTGCGCGGGCTCACTGAAGCTTTCTTT
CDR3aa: CASSLRGLTEAFF

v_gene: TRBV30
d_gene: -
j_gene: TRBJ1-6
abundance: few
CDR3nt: TGTGCCTGGAGTGTGCAGCGCAATTCACCCCTCCACTTT
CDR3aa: CAWSVQRNSPLHF

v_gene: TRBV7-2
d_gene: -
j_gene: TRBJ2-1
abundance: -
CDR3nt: TGTGCCAGCAGCTTTCAGCATTTGATCTATGACAATGAGCAGTTCTTC
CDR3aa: CASSFQHLIYDNEQFF

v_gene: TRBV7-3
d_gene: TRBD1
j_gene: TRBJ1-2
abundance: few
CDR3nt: TGTGCCAGCAGCTCCCAGACAGGGAACAGTGGCTACACCTTC
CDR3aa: CASSSQTGNSGYTF

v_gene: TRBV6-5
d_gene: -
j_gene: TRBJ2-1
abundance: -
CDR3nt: TGTGCCAGCAGTTACTCGACCCAGTTGTTCAATGAGCAGTTCTTC
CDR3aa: CASSYSTQLFNEQFF

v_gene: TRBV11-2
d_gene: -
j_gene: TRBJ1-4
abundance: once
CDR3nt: TGTGCCAGCAGCTCCCCTCCATTGGATAATGAAAAACTGTTTTTT
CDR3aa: CASSSPPLDNEKLFF

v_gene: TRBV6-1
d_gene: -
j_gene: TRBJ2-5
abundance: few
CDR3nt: TGTGCCAGCAGTGAAGATAGGGGTTGGAGCAGAGAGACCCAGTACTTC
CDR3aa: CASSEDRGWSRETQYF

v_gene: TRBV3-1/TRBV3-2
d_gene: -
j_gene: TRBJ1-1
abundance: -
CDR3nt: TGTGCCAGCAGCCGGAGGCAGGGAGTTGACACTGAAGCTTTCTTT
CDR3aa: CASSRRQGVDTEAFF

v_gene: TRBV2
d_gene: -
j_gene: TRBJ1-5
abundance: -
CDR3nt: TGTGCCAGCAGCCGGGAGCAAGGGGGTAATCAGCCCCAGCATTTT
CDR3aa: CASSREQGGNQPQHF

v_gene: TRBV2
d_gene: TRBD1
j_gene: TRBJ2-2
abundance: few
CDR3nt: TGTGCCAGCAGCCACAGGGACAGGTACACCGGGGAGCTGTTTTTT
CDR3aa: CASSHRDRYTGELFF

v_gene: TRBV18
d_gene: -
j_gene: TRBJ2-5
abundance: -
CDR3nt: TGTGCCAGCTCACCAGGGATTTGGGAGACCCAGTACTTC
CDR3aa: CASSPGIWETQYF

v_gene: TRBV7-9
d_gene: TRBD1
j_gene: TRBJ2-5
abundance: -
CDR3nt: TGTGCCAGCAGCCCAACCCGGGACAGCCAAGAGACCCAGTACTTC
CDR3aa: CASSPTRDSQETQYF

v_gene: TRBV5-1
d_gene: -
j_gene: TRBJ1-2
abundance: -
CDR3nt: TGCGCCAGCAGCATATTGGGAGGGGAGTTCTATGGCTACACCTTC
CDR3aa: CASSILGGEFYGYTF

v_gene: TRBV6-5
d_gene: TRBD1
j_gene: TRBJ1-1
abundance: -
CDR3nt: TGTGCCAGCACCCCCGAGACAGGGATGAACACTGAAGCTTTCTTT
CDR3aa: CASTPETGMNTEAFF

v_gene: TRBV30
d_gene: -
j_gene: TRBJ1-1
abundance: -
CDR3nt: TGTGCCTGGACCAAACGTAAACAAGGTTTGAACACTGAAGCTTTCTTT
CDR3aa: CAWTKRKQGLNTEAFF

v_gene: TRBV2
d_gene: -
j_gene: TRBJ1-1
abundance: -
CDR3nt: TGTGCCAGCAGAGGTGCGGCAGGGGCTTTCTTT
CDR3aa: CASRGAAGAFF

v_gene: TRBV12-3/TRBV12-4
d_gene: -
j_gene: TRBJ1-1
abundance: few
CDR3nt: TGTGCCAGCAGGCAGGGACTGGGCACTGAAGCTTTCTTT
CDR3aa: CASRQGLGTEAFF

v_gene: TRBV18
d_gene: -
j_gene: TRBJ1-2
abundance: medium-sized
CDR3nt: TGTGCCAGCTCACCAAGGACCGCGTCCGGCTACACCTTC
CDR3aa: CASSPRTASGYTF

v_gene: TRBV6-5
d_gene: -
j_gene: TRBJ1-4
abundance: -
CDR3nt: TGTGCCAGCAGTTACAGGATGCGAGAAAAACTGTTTTTT
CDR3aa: CASSYRMREKLFF

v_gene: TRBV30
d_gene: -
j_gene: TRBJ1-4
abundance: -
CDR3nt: TGTGCCTGGAGACAGCTGAGTAATGAAAAACTGTTTTTT
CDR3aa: CAWRQLSNEKLFF

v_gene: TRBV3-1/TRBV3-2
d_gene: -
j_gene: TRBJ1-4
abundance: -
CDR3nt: TGTGCCAGCAGCCTACAGGGCGGTGAAAAACTGTTTTTT
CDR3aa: CASSLQGGEKLFF

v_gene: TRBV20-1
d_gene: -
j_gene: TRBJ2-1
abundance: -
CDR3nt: TGCAGTGCTGCCCCCGGTAATGAGCAGTTCTTC
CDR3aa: CSAAPGNEQFF

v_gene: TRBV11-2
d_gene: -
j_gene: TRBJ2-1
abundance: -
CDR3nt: TGTGCCAGCGAAAGGGGGGGGGTTAACAATGAGCAGTTCTTC
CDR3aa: CASERGGVNNEQFF

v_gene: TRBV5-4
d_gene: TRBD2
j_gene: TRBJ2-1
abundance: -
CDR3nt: TGTGCCAGCAGCTCAAAGCGGGGGGGCTCCGATGAGCAGTTCTTC
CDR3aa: CASSSKRGGSDEQFF

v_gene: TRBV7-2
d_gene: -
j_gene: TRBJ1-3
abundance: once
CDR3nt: TGTGCCAGCAGCTTTATCCGAAACACCATATATTTT
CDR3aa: CASSFIRNTIYF

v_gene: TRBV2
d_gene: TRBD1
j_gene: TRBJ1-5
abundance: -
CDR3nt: TGTGCCAGCAGTTTCCGACAGGGGGCTCAGCCCCAGCATTTT
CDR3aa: CASSFRQGAQPQHF

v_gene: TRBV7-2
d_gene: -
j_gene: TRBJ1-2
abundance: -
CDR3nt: TGTGCCAGCAGCTTAATGGCCCCCAATGGCTACACCTTC
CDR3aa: CASSLMAPNGYTF

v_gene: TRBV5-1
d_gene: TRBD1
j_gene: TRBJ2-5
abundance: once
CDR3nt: TGCGCCAGCAGCGGGGGGACAGGGTCACAAGAGACCCAGTACTTC
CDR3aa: CASSGGTGSQETQYF

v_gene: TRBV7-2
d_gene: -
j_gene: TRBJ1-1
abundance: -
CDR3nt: TGTGCCAGCAGCTTTGGCATAACGAACACTGAAGCTTTCTTT
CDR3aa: CASSFGITNTEAFF